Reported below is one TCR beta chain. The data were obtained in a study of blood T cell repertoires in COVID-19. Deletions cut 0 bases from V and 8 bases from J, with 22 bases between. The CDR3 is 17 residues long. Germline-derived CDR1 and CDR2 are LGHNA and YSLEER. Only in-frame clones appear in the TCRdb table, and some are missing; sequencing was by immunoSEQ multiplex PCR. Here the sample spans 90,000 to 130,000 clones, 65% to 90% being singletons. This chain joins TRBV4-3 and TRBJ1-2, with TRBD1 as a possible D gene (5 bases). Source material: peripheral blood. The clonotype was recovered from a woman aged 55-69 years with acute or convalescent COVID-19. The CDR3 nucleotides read TGCGCCAGCAGCCAAGATTTTACTTGGGCAGGGCTAGGAGGCTACACCTTC. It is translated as CASSQDFTWAGLGGYTF.